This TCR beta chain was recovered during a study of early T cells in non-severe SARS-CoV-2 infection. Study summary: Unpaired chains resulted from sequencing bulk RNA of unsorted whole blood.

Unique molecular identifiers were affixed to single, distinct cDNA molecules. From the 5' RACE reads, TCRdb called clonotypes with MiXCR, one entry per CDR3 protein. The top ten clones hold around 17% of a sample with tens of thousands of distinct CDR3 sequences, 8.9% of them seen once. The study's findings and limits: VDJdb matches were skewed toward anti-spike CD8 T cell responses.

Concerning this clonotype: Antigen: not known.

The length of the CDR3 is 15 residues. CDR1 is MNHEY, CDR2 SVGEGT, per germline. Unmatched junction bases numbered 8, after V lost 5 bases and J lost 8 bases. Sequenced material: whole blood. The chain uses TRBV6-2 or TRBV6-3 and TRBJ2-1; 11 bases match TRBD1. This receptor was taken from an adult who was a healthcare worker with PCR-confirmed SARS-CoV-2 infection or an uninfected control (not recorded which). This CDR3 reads CASSHRDRGNHEQFF. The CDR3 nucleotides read TGTGCCAGCAGTCACCGGGACAGGGGGAACCATGAGCAGTTCTTC.